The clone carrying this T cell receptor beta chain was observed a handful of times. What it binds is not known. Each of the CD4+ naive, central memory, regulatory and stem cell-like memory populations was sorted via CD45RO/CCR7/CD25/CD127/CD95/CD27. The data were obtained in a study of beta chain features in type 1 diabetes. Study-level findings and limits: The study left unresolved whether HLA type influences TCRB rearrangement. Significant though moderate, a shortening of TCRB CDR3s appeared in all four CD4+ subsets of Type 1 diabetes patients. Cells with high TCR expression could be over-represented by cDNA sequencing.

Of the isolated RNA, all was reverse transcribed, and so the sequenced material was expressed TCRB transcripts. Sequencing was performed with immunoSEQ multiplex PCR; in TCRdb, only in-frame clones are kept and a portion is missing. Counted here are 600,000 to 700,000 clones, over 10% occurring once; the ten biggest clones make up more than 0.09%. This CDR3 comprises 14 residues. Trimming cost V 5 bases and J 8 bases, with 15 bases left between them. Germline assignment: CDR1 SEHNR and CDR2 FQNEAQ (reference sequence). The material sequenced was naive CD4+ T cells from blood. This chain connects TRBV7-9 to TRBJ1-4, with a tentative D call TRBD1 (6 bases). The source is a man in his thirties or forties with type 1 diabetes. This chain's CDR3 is CASSPRGAGEKLFF. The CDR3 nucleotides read TGTGCCAGCAGCCCGAGGGGGGCAGGAGAAAAACTGTTTTTT. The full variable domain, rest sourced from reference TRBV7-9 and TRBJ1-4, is DTGVSQNPRHKITKRGQNVTFRCDPISEHNRLYWYRQTLGQGPEFLTYFQNEAQLEKSRLLSDRFSAERPKGSFSTLEIQRTEQGDSAMYLCASSPRGAGEKLFFGSGTQLSVL.